The 11 T cell receptor beta chains given below trace back to one sample, sequenced in a study of neurological immune-mediated disorders. TCRdb fed the 5' RACE reads into MiXCR, producing one record per CDR3 protein. The sample carries some 22,000 distinct CDR3 sequences, about 18% recorded once. The sample was CD8+ T cells from blood. These receptors were collected from a woman in her late teens or twenties with multiple sclerosis.

V and J are TRBV11-2 and TRBJ2-7; TRBD1 is a possible D gene (5 bases). The ends were cut back, 3 bases at V and 5 bases at J, with 17 bases in the middle. Germline V CDR1 and CDR2: SGHAT, FQNNGV. The CDR3 has 15 residues. The CDR3 sequence: CASSFEAGIRDEQYF. For the CDR3, the DNA is TGTGCCAGCAGCTTCGAAGCAGGGATTAGAGACGAGCAGTACTTC.

The table lists this clonotype with many counts. The V gene is TRBV12-3 or TRBV12-4, the J gene TRBJ1-2; tentatively, D is TRBD1 (6 bases). V was cut by 7 bases and J by 6 bases, with 18 bases left in between. CDR3 length: 14 amino acids. This CDR3 is CASIADSGTNGYTF. In DNA form, the CDR3 reads TGTGCCAGCATTGCGGACTCCGGGACAAATGGCTACACCTTC.

The chain carries TRBV5-1 and TRBJ1-1; 9 positions agree with TRBD1. V dropped 3 bases and J dropped 6; count of bases not matched to a gene: 0. The CDR3 contains 12 residues. CDR1 and CDR2 from the germline V gene are SGHRS and YFSETQ. The CDR3 loop is CASSWTGAEAFF. For the CDR3, the DNA is TGCGCCAGCAGCTGGACAGGGGCTGAAGCTTTCTTT.

This clonotype occurred many times. The J gene is TRBJ2-2, the V gene TRBV12-3 or TRBV12-4; no clear D. Deletions cut 7 bases from V and 0 bases from J, with 15 bases between. The CDR3 is made up of 16 amino acids. DNA for the CDR3: TGTGCCAGCATATTCCTCGTCGACACGAACACCGGGGAGCTGTTTTTT. Translation gives CASIFLVDTNTGELFF.

This clonotype has a count of ten or more. The chain has TRBV7-9 and TRBJ2-3, with D unclear. V lost 4 bases and J 1 base, leaving 9 bases between the germline ends. Germline CDR1 and CDR2: SEHNR and FQNEAQ (reference sequence). The CDR3 runs 14 residues. This CDR3 reads CASSYILGTDTQYF. The CDR3 DNA reads as TGTGCCAGCAGCTACATTTTGGGCACAGATACGCAGTATTTT.

Many counts were recorded for this clonotype. The chain recombines TRBV7-2 with TRBJ1-1; 8 bases match TRBD1. CDR1 and CDR2 (germline): SGHTA, FQGNSA. There are 12 residues in the CDR3. With 5 bases clipped from V and 10 bases from J, the junction kept 6 bases outside the gene matches. CDR3 in DNA: TGTGCCAGCAGCCCTGGACAGGGAGGAGCTTTCTTT. It yields the protein CASSPGQGGAFF.

The chain uses TRBV25-1 and TRBJ2-1; 10 bases fit TRBD2. The CDR3 covers 15 residues. The germline V gene encodes CDR1 MGHDK and CDR2 SYGVNS. Germline trimming cut 3 bases from V and 6 bases from J; bases unmatched to any gene: 5. Here the CDR3 reads CASSDSRTSGNEQFF. The DNA of the CDR3 is TGTGCCAGCAGTGATTCTCGGACTAGCGGCAATGAGCAGTTCTTC.

This clonotype came up many times. This chain connects TRBV7-9 to TRBJ2-1; tentative D call: TRBD2 (5 bases). V gave up 1 base and J gave up 4 bases, with 11 bases separating them. The CDR3 loop spans 15 amino acids. Germline assignment: CDR1 SEHNR and CDR2 FQNEAQ (reference sequence). CDR3 residues: CASSLGRQPYNEQFF. DNA for the CDR3: TGTGCCAGCAGCTTAGGGAGGCAGCCTTACAATGAGCAGTTCTTC. Supplemented by reference TRBV7-9 and TRBJ2-1, the full variable domain reads DTGVSQNPRHKITKRGQNVTFRCDPISEHNRLYWYRQTLGQGPEFLTYFQNEAQLEKSRLLSDRFSAERPKGSFSTLEIQRTEQGDSAMYLCASSLGRQPYNEQFFGPGTRLTVL.

This clonotype is medium-sized (0.01 to 0.1%) in the sample. The V and J genes are TRBV20-1 and TRBJ1-5; no reliable D call. The CDR3 consists of 13 residues. Germline V gene data show CDR1 as DFQATT and CDR2 as SNEGSKA (reference sequence). V was pared by 3 bases and J by 2 bases, with 8 bases between. CDR3 nucleotides: TGCAGTGCTAGGGTAGAAGGCAATCAGCCCCAGCATTTT. It encodes CSARVEGNQPQHF.

This clonotype was found many times. The gene calls are TRBV6-5 and TRBJ2-5, with D perhaps TRBD2 (6 bases). V lost 6 bases and J 4 bases, leaving 18 bases between the germline ends. The germline gives CDR1 MNHEY, CDR2 SVGAGI. The CDR3 has 15 residues. This CDR3 reads CASSHSGGQGETQYF. For the CDR3, the DNA is TGTGCCAGCAGCCACTCCGGGGGTCAGGGAGAGACCCAGTACTTC.

This clonotype was seen repeatedly, ten times or more. J is TRBJ2-1 and V is TRBV5-1; a possible D gene is TRBD1 (5 bases). CDR1 is SGHRS, CDR2 YFSETQ, per germline. This CDR3 has 14 amino acids. Trimming left V 0 bases short and J 6 bases short, with 10 bases between. In DNA, the CDR3 is TGCGCCAGCAGCTTGGGGCAGGGTGGCAATGAGCAGTTCTTC. Residues: CASSLGQGGNEQFF.